This T cell receptor (beta chain) comes out of a study of control samples from healthy donors and cancer patients. Profiled with immunoSEQ multiplex PCR; TCRdb holds only in-frame clones, not every one. The sample consists of 120,000 or so clones, 87% of them appearing once. The CDR3 sequence is 15 residues long. V shed 3 bases, J shed 1 base, and the junction held 3 bases outside the gene matches. CDR1 and CDR2 (germline): SGHTA, FQGTGA. Sequencing was carried out using blood. The clonotype comes from a man aged 60-69 years in good health. V usage is TRBV7-3 and J usage is TRBJ1-1, with 9 bases fitting TRBD1. CDR3: CASSFTGGTNTEAFF. CDR3 nucleotide sequence: TGTGCCAGCAGCTTCACAGGGGGCACGAACACTGAAGCTTTCTTT.